The source of this T cell receptor (beta chain) is a study of T cell changes during pregnancy in multiple sclerosis. The protocol was immunoSEQ multiplex PCR, while the TCRdb copy is restricted to in-frame clones and leaves out a portion. The sample lists some 52,000 clones, around 92% occurring once. This CDR3 contains 13 residues. Trimming removed 6 bases from V and 2 bases from J; junction bases left unmatched: 0. Germline values: CDR1 MRHNA, CDR2 SNTAGT. Source: CD4+ T cells from peripheral blood mononuclear cells, taken in the third trimester of pregnancy. The rearrangement joins TRBV6-4 to TRBJ2-1, with 8 nucleotides matching TRBD2. The TCR originated in a female donor with multiple sclerosis, enrolled in a pregnancy study. The CDR3 DNA is TGTGCCAGCAGCGGGGGGGCCTACAATGAGCAGTTCTTC. Translation gives CASSGGAYNEQFF.